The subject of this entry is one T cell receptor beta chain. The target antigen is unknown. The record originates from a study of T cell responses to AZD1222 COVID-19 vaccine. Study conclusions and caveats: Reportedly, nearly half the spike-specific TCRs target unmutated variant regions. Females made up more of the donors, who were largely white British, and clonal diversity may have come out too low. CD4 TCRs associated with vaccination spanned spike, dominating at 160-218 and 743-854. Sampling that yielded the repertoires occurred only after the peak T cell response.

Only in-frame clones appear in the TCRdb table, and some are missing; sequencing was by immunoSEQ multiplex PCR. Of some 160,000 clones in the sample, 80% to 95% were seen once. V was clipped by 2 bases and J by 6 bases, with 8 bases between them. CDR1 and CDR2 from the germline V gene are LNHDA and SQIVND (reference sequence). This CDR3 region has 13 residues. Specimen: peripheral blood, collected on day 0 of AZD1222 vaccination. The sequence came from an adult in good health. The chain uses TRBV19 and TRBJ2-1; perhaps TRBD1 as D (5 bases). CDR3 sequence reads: CASSIKRGNEQFF. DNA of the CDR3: TGTGCCAGTAGTATAAAAAGGGGCAATGAGCAGTTCTTC.